Presented here are 20 T cell receptor beta chains from one specimen sequenced in a study of T cell changes during pregnancy in multiple sclerosis. Assay used: immunoSEQ multiplex PCR; TCRdb lists only in-frame clones, some missing. The sample has 36,000 or so clones; around 89% are singletons. Sequencing used CD8+ T cells from peripheral blood mononuclear cells, obtained in the third trimester of pregnancy. All receptors come from a female donor with multiple sclerosis, enrolled in a pregnancy study.

CDR3 sequence reads: CAWRVAPFGISETQYF. The CDR3 bases are TGTGCCTGGAGGGTCGCGCCATTTGGTATCTCGGAGACCCAGTACTTC. The genes are TRBV30 and TRBJ2-5; D unresolved. Germline CDR1 is GTSNPN and CDR2 is SVGIG (reference sequence). This CDR3 comprises 16 residues. Trimming shortened V by 3 bases and J by 5 bases, and 22 bases separated the two germline ends.

This clone was seen a few times. This chain uses TRBV20-1 with TRBJ1-1; D remains unclear. Trimming pared 4 bases from V and 9 bases from J, leaving 3 bases between. The CDR3 totals 8 residues. Germline V gene data show CDR1 as DFQATT and CDR2 as SNEGSKA (reference sequence). CDR3 in amino acids: CSATQAFF. CDR3 nucleotides: TGCAGTGCTACTCAAGCTTTCTTT.

The V gene is TRBV6-1, the J gene TRBJ1-1, with 7 bases that match TRBD1. This CDR3 contains 12 residues. V trimming: 6 bases; J trimming: 11 bases; junction bases outside the gene matches: 9. The germline gives CDR1 MNHNS, CDR2 SASEGT. The CDR3 loop is CASRGTARGAFF. The CDR3 DNA is TGTGCCAGCAGGGGGACAGCCAGGGGGGCTTTCTTT.

The CDR3, as DNA: TGTGCCAGCAGCTCCAGAACGGGACTAGAATCGAATGAGCAGTTCTTC. This sequence encodes CASSSRTGLESNEQFF. This chain joins TRBV7-9 and TRBJ2-1, with 8 bases fitting TRBD2. Trimming removed 4 bases from V and 7 bases from J; junction bases left unmatched: 12. From germline, CDR1 is SEHNR and CDR2 FQNEAQ (reference sequence). The CDR3 is 16 amino acids.

The V and J genes are TRBV6-1 and TRBJ2-1, with D tentatively TRBD2 (6 bases). The CDR3 has 13 residues. The V end lost 7 bases, the J end lost 3 bases, and 10 bases lay between the germline ends. Germline V lookup: CDR1 MNHNS, CDR2 SASEGT. The CDR3 protein is CASIGSGYNEQFF. In nucleotides, the CDR3 is TGTGCCAGCATAGGTAGCGGCTACAATGAGCAGTTCTTC.

A remark on this clone: A read error likely explains this, since a far larger clone differs by one base. Different DNA sequences within this sample yield the same CDR3. This chain links TRBV7-8 with TRBJ1-5; D is uncertain. V lost 3 bases to trimming and J lost 6 bases, with 6 bases between them. Germline loops: CDR1 SGHVS, CDR2 FQNEAQ. The CDR3 extends over 12 amino acids. CDR3 sequence (DNA): TGTGCCAGCAGCTTCCTACGTCAGCCCCAGCATTTT. Amino acid sequence: CASSFLRQPQHF.

The CDR3 nucleotides read TGTGCCAGCAGCTTGGCTAGCGGGAGTAGCGATACGCAGTATTTT. Its translation is CASSLASGSSDTQYF. This chain uses TRBV7-9 with TRBJ2-3; 10 positions match TRBD2. There are 15 residues in the CDR3. Trimming removed 3 bases from V and 6 bases from J; junction bases left unmatched: 6. CDR1 is SEHNR, CDR2 FQNEAQ, per germline (reference sequence).

This clone occurred once. V is TRBV27 and J is TRBJ2-1; 13 nucleotides agree with TRBD2. CDR3 size: 18 residues. V dropped 10 bases and J dropped 0; count of bases not matched to a gene: 12. Germline V gene lookup returns CDR1 MNHEY and CDR2 SMNVEV (reference sequence). CDR3 loop: CATNSGTSGDSSYNEQFF. The CDR3 nucleotides are TGTGCCACCAACTCCGGGACTAGCGGGGATAGCTCCTACAATGAGCAGTTCTTC.

The CDR3 DNA reads as TGTGCCGCGACTAGCGGGGGCTCCTACGAGCAGTACTTC. It encodes CAATSGGSYEQYF. The chain joins TRBV6-5 to TRBJ2-7; 12 bases match TRBD2. The junction had 2 bases not matched to a gene; V was cut back by 11 bases and J by 0 bases. There are 13 residues in the CDR3. CDR1 is MNHEY, CDR2 SVGAGI, per germline.

This clone has a single count. V is TRBV5-4 and J is TRBJ2-1, with TRBD1 matching 8 bases. The CDR3 totals 15 residues. From germline, CDR1 is SGHNT and CDR2 YYREEE (reference sequence). V gave up 4 bases and J gave up 5 bases; unmatched junction bases: 8. The CDR3 DNA sequence: TGTGCCAGCAGCGCGCAGGGGGCCCCCGACAATGAGCAGTTCTTC. The encoded protein is CASSAQGAPDNEQFF.

This sequence joins TRBV27 and TRBJ2-1; TRBD2 aligns across 15 bases. CDR1 and CDR2 from the germline V gene are MNHEY and SMNVEV (reference sequence). Trimming removed 6 bases from V and 10 bases from J; junction bases left unmatched: 4. The CDR3 is made up of 14 amino acids. CDR3 in amino acids: CASSLGTSGREQFF. CDR3 nucleotides: TGTGCCAGCAGCCTAGGGACTAGCGGGAGGGAGCAGTTCTTC.

The V gene is TRBV9, the J gene TRBJ2-7; D might be TRBD1 (6 bases). The CDR3 is made up of 14 amino acids. Trimming took off 4 bases at V and 2 bases at J, with 13 bases between the two ends. Per germline, CDR1 SGDLS and CDR2 YYNGEE. CDR3 residues: CASSPGDGAYEQYF. CDR3 DNA sequence: TGTGCCAGCAGCCCAGGGGACGGCGCCTACGAGCAGTACTTC.

The chain is built from TRBV2 and TRBJ1-1; D gene uncertain. Germline values: CDR1 SNHLY, CDR2 FYNNEI. The V end lost 6 bases, the J end lost 4 bases, and 12 bases lay between the germline ends. This CDR3 has 13 residues. The CDR3, as DNA: TGTGCCAGCAGCAACTTCGAGGGCACTGAAGCTTTCTTT. This gives the protein CASSNFEGTEAFF.

V gene TRBV13 combines with J gene TRBJ2-2; 12 positions agree with TRBD2. There are 17 residues in the CDR3. V shed 5 bases and J 1 base; nucleotides not matched to a gene: 5. Germline V gene lookup returns CDR1 PRHDT and CDR2 FYEKMQ (reference sequence). The CDR3 sequence: CASSTGLAGQNTGELFF. DNA for the CDR3: TGTGCCAGCAGCACCGGACTAGCGGGACAGAACACCGGGGAGCTGTTTTTT.

The chain is built from TRBV27 and TRBJ2-3; D not resolved. This CDR3 is built from 13 residues. Trimming took off 5 bases at V and 7 bases at J, with 13 bases between the two ends. Germline CDR1 and CDR2: MNHEY and SMNVEV (reference sequence). The CDR3 DNA follows: TGTGCCAGCAGTCGTAACTTACAGAATACGCAGTATTTT. This sequence encodes CASSRNLQNTQYF.

The chain combines TRBV18 with TRBJ1-6; D perhaps matches TRBD1 (5 bases). Trimming left V 2 bases short and J 4 bases short, with 9 bases between. Germline V gene lookup returns CDR1 KGHSH and CDR2 LQKENI. The CDR3 spans 15 residues. The CDR3 region is CASSPGPGYNSPLHF. CDR3 coding DNA: TGTGCCAGCTCACCAGGTCCAGGGTATAATTCACCCCTCCACTTT.

The chain couples TRBV11-2 to TRBJ2-1; the D is unclear. The CDR3 extends over 15 amino acids. CDR1 and CDR2 (germline): SGHAT, FQNNGV. V shed 1 base and J shed 6 bases, with 13 bases lying between them. The CDR3 DNA follows: TGTGCCAGCAGCTTAGCCCCCACGACGGGCAATGAGCAGTTCTTC. It is translated as CASSLAPTTGNEQFF.

The chain joins TRBV7-9 to TRBJ2-7; unclear D gene. This CDR3 contains 14 residues. Germline CDR1 reads SEHNR; CDR2 reads FQNEAQ (reference sequence). V was pared by 4 bases and J by 2 bases, with 12 bases between. CDR3 loop: CASSSVYSPYEQYF. The CDR3 coding sequence is TGTGCCAGCAGCTCCGTATACAGCCCCTACGAGCAGTACTTC.

J is TRBJ2-7 and V is TRBV4-3, with 7 bases aligning to TRBD1. CDR3 length: 19 amino acids. From germline, CDR1 is LGHNA and CDR2 YSLEER. J gave up 3 bases and V 0 bases, and 17 bases lay outside the gene matches. As DNA, the CDR3 is TGCGCCAGCAGCCAAGAGCGAATGGGGGCTAGAAGGGGGCTCTACGAGCAGTACTTC. Protein: CASSQERMGARRGLYEQYF.

This chain links TRBV6-5 with TRBJ1-2; D remains ambiguous. V was trimmed by 2 bases and J by 4 bases, leaving 11 bases between them. CDR3 size: 14 residues. The germline V gene encodes CDR1 MNHEY and CDR2 SVGAGI. The CDR3 loop is CASSYGSRTYGYTF. Written as DNA, the CDR3 is TGTGCCAGCAGTTACGGGAGCAGGACCTATGGCTACACCTTC.